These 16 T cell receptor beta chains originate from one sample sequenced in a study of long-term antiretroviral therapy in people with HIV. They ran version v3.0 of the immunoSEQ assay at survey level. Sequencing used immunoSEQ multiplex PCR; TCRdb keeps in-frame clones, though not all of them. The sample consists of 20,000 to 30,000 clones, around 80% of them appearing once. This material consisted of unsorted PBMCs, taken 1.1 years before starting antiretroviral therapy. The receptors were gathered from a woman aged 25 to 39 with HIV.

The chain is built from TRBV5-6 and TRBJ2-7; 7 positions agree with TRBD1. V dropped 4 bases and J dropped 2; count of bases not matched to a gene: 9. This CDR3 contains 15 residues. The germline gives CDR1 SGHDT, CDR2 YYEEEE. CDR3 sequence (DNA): TGTGCCAGCAGCCCGGGACAGCCCGGAGCCTACGAGCAGTACTTC. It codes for CASSPGQPGAYEQYF.

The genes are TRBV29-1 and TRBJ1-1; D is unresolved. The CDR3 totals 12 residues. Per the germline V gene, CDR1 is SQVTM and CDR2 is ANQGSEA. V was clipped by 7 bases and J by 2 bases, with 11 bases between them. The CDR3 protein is CSGLTVNTEAFF. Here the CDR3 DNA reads TGCAGCGGATTGACGGTTAACACTGAAGCTTTCTTT.

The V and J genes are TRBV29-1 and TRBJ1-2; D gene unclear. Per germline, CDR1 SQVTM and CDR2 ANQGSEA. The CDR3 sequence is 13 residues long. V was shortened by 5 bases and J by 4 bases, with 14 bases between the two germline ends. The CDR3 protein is CSVNRGGAYGYTF. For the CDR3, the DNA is TGCAGCGTTAACCGAGGAGGAGCCTATGGCTACACCTTC.

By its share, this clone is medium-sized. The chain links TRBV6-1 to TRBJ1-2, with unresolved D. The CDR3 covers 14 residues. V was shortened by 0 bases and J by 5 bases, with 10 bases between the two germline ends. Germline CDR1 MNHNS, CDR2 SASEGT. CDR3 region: CASSEANPKYGYTF. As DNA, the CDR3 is TGTGCCAGCAGTGAAGCAAATCCCAAATATGGCTACACCTTC.

CDR3: CASSDGDPSNEQFF. CDR3 nucleotide sequence: TGCGCCAGCAGCGACGGGGACCCCTCCAATGAGCAGTTCTTC. The chain is built from TRBV5-1 and TRBJ2-1; D is perhaps TRBD1 or TRBD2 (5 bases each). The CDR3 totals 14 residues. Germline V lookup: CDR1 SGHRS, CDR2 YFSETQ. V was cut by 4 bases and J by 6 bases, with 14 bases left in between.

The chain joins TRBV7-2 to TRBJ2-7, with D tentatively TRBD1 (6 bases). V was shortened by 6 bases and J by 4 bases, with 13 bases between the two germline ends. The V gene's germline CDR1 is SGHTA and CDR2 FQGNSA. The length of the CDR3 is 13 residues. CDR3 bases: TGTGCCAGCAGGGGCAGGGGTTCATACGAGCAGTACTTC. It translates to CASRGRGSYEQYF.

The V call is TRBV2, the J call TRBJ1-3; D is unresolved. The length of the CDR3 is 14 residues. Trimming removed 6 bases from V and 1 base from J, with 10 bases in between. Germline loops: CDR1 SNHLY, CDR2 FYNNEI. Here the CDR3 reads CASRPALSGNTIYF. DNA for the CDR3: TGTGCCAGCAGGCCGGCCCTGTCTGGAAACACCATATATTTT.

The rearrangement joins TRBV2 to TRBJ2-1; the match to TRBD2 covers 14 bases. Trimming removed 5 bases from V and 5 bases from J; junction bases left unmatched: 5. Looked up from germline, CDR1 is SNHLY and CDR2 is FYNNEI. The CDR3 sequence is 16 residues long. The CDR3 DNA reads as TGTGCCAGCAGTCCCACGACTAGCGGGGGGGACAATGAGCAGTTCTTC. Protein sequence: CASSPTTSGGDNEQFF.

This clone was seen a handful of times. This CDR3 reads CASSQGGQSYEQYV. The CDR3 nucleotides are TGTGCCAGCAGCCAAGGAGGACAGAGTTACGAGCAGTACGTC. The V and J genes are TRBV7-9 and TRBJ2-7; a weak D match, TRBD1 (6 bases). This CDR3 has 14 amino acids. With 5 bases removed from V and 4 bases from J, the gap between germline ends came to 15 bases. From germline, CDR1 is SEHNR and CDR2 FQNEAQ (reference sequence).

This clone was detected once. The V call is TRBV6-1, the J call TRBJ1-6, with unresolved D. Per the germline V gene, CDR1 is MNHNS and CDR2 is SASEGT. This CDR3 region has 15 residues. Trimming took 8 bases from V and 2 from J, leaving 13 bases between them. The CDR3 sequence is CASYDLGTYNSPLHF. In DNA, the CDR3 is TGTGCCAGCTACGACCTGGGGACCTATAATTCACCCCTCCACTTT.

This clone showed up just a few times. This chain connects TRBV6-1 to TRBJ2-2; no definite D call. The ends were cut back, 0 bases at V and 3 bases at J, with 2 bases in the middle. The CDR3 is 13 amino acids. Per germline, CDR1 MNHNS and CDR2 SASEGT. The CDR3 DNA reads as TGTGCCAGCAGTGAAGCGGACACCGGGGAGCTGTTTTTT. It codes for CASSEADTGELFF.

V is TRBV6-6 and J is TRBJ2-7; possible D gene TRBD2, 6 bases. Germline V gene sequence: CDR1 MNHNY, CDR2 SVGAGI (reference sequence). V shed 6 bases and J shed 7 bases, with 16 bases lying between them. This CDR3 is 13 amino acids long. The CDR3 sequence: CASSSGLRGEQYF. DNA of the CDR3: TGTGCCAGCAGCTCGGGCCTACGGGGGGAGCAGTACTTC.

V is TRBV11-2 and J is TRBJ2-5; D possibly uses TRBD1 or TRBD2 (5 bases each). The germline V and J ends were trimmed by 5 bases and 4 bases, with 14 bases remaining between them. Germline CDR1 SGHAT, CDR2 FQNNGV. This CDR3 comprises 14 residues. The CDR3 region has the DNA TGTGCCAGCAGCACCGAGGGTGGGGGAGAGACCCAGTACTTC. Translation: CASSTEGGGETQYF.

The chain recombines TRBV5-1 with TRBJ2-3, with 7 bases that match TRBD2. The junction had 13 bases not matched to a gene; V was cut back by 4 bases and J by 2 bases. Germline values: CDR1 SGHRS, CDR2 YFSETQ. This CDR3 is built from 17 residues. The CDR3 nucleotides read TGCGCCAGCAGCGGGGGGTACTCGGGGGGTGTCACAGATACGCAGTATTTT. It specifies CASSGGYSGGVTDTQYF.

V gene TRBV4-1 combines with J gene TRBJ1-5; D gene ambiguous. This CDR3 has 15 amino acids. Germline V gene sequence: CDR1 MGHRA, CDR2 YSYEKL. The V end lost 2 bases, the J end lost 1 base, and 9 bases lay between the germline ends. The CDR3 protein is CASSQLGLSNQPQHF. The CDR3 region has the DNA TGCGCCAGCAGCCAACTAGGGCTGAGCAATCAGCCCCAGCATTTT.

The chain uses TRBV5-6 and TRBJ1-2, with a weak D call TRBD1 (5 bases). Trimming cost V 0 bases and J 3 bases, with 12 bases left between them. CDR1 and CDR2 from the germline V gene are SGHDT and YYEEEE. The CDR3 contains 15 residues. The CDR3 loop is CASSLGGTGYYGYTF. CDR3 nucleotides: TGTGCCAGCAGCTTGGGGGGTACAGGATACTATGGCTACACCTTC.